There are a few counts of the clone carrying this T cell receptor (beta chain). No antigen is known for it. Exclusion followed for patients with uncontrolled infection, other autoimmune disease, pregnancy or lactation. Amplified regions were TCR beta CDR3 sequences from RNA transcripts. A set of HTBI primers served as the primers for a first-round RT-PCR of the TCR CDR3. TCRdb reanalysed the multiplex PCR reads using MiXCR and keeps one entry per CDR3 protein. The sample shows some 150,000 distinct CDR3 sequences, roughly a fifth of them seen only once. This record comes from a study of T cells in Graves' hyperthyroidism and ophthalmopathy. Broader study findings: Blood also contained most expanded thyroid clonotypes above 0.001.

The receptor's source is a woman between 45 and 65 years old with Graves' hyperthyroidism that later progressed to Graves' ophthalmopathy. The sequencing input was blood.

CDR3 sequence: CASSPRLRDYEQYF. CDR3 DNA sequence: TGTGCCAGCAGCCCTCGCCTCAGGGACTACGAGCAGTACTTC. The chain has TRBV9 and TRBJ2-7; TRBD1 might be the D (5 bases). Trimming took 4 bases from V and 3 from J, leaving 14 bases between them. The CDR3 is 14 amino acids. CDR1 SGDLS and CDR2 YYNGEE come from the germline V gene. Looking up the rest from reference TRBV9 and TRBJ2-7 gives the full variable domain: DSGVTQTPKHLITATGQRVTLRCSPRSGDLSVYWYQQSLDQGLQFLIQYYNGEERAKGNILERFSAQQFPDLHSELNLSSLELGDSALYFCASSPRLRDYEQYFGPGTRLTVT.